These 6 T cell receptor beta chains originate from one sample sequenced in a study of blood T cell repertoires in COVID-19. The method was immunoSEQ multiplex PCR; TCRdb's version includes in-frame clones alone and lacks a portion of them. The sample consists of some 270,000 clones, 85% to 90% of them appearing once. Sequences were obtained from peripheral blood. The receptors derive from a man aged 25-40 years with acute or convalescent COVID-19.

The genes are TRBV28 and TRBJ1-1; D not resolved. V gave up 3 bases and J gave up 6 bases, with 8 bases separating them. Germline values: CDR1 MDHEN, CDR2 SYDVKM. The CDR3 contains 12 residues. CDR3 coding DNA: TGTGCCAGCAGTTTGGCGGAACCTGAAGCTTTCTTT. Translation: CASSLAEPEAFF. The full variable domain, in which reference TRBV28 and TRBJ1-1 provide the parts outside the CDR3, is DVKVTQSSRYLVKRTGEKVFLECVQDMDHENMFWYRQDPGLGLRLIYFSYDVKMKEKGDIPEGYSVSREKKERFSLILESASTNQTSMYLCASSLAEPEAFFGQGTRLTVV.

This chain connects TRBV6-6 to TRBJ1-4; no firm D call. The CDR3 has 14 amino acids. Between the trimmed V and J ends, which lost 3 bases and 3 bases, there was a span of 8 bases. The V gene's germline CDR1 is MNHNY and CDR2 SVGAGI (reference sequence). The CDR3 sequence: CASSYQQSNEKLFF. Here the CDR3 DNA reads TGTGCCAGCAGTTATCAACAGTCTAATGAAAAACTGTTTTTT.

The V and J genes are TRBV3-1 (or the pseudogene TRBV3-2) and TRBJ1-6; 10 nucleotides agree with TRBD1. The germline V gene encodes CDR1 LGHDT and CDR2 YNNKEL (reference sequence). V lost 0 bases to trimming and J lost 9 bases; unmatched junction nucleotides: 5. This CDR3 comprises 16 residues. The CDR3 region is CASSQERTGGASPLHF. The CDR3 nucleotides read TGTGCCAGCAGCCAAGAGCGGACAGGGGGTGCTTCACCCCTCCACTTT.

The rearrangement links TRBV4-1 to TRBJ2-1, with D uncertain. CDR3 length: 13 residues. From germline, CDR1 is MGHRA and CDR2 YSYEKL. The ends were cut back, 0 bases at V and 9 bases at J, with 9 bases in the middle. The CDR3 sequence: CASSQERVFEQFF. The CDR3 coding sequence is TGCGCCAGCAGCCAAGAACGGGTTTTTGAGCAGTTCTTC.

The chain recombines TRBV30 with TRBJ1-4; weak D call: TRBD1 (5 bases). Germline CDR1 reads GTSNPN; CDR2 reads SVGIG (reference sequence). This CDR3 is 16 amino acids long. Trimming pared 0 bases from V and 0 bases from J, leaving 11 bases between. For the CDR3, the DNA is TGTGCCTGGAGTGTCGGGGGAGGAGCAACTAATGAAAAACTGTTTTTT. Its protein is CAWSVGGGATNEKLFF.

CDR3 coding DNA: TGTGCCAGTAGTATTACAGGAATCATGAACACTGAAGCTTTCTTT. Residues: CASSITGIMNTEAFF. The chain has TRBV19 and TRBJ1-1, with a weak D call TRBD1 (5 bases). Trimming removed 3 bases at V and 0 bases at J, with 11 bases between. The germline gives CDR1 LNHDA, CDR2 SQIVND (reference sequence). The CDR3 has 15 amino acids.